The present T cell receptor (beta chain) was sequenced within a study of response to subunit inactivated influenza vaccine. In TCRdb, the RT-PCR reads were re-called with MiXCR into one record per CDR3 protein. The sample lists about 500,000 distinct CDR3 sequences; less than 7.5% were seen once. This clonotype was counted at least ten times. What it binds is not known. The CDR3 is 18 amino acids. V lost 0 bases and J lost 1, with 18 bases in between. Study conclusions and caveats: Seasonal influenza vaccination, on each occasion, was suggested by the authors to recruit few new T cells.

This specimen was PBMCs from blood, taken approximately 25 months after vaccination. J is TRBJ1-1 and V is TRBV12-3 or TRBV12-4; D remains ambiguous. The sequence came from a man aged 50-75 years who received an inactivated influenza vaccine. CDR3 in DNA: TGTGCCAGCAGTTTAGCTCGAGGTTATGGCACCCCGAACACTGAAGCTTTCTTT. This codes for CASSLARGYGTPNTEAFF.